These 26 T cell receptor beta chains originate from one sample sequenced in a study of shared clonotypes between healthy human individuals. Clones were sequenced by immunoSEQ multiplex PCR, and TCRdb holds only the in-frame ones, with some missing. In the table there are hundreds of thousands of clones, 74% of which are singletons. Sequencing was done on a sample of memory CD4+ T cells sorted from blood. Stated subset: CD45RA-negative fraction. These receptors came from a woman in her 30s in good health.

The gene calls are TRBV6-1 and TRBJ1-4; TRBD1 is a possible D gene (5 bases). The CDR3 runs 15 residues. CDR1 MNHNS and CDR2 SASEGT come from the germline V gene. V lost 7 bases, J lost 3 bases, and 15 bases lay in between. This CDR3 reads CASTFGAQANEKLFF. As DNA, the CDR3 is TGTGCCAGCACCTTTGGGGCGCAGGCTAATGAAAAACTGTTTTTT.

This chain joins TRBV10-1 and TRBJ2-7, with D possibly being TRBD1 (6 bases). Looked up from germline, CDR1 is WNHNN and CDR2 is SYGVQD (reference sequence). The CDR3 is made up of 13 amino acids. The germline V and J ends were trimmed by 2 bases and 5 bases, with 10 bases remaining between them. CDR3 sequence: CASSEGGRDEQYF. CDR3 nucleotide sequence: TGCGCCAGCAGTGAGGGGGGCCGCGACGAGCAGTACTTC.

The chain employs TRBV2 and TRBJ1-2; 8 positions match TRBD1. The CDR3 sequence is 14 residues long. Germline V gene lookup returns CDR1 SNHLY and CDR2 FYNNEI. Trimming cost V 6 bases and J 5 bases; bases outside gene matches: 8. CDR3 sequence: CASRAGQGVYGYTF. Written as DNA, the CDR3 is TGTGCCAGCAGAGCTGGACAGGGTGTTTATGGCTACACCTTC.

This sequence joins TRBV28 and TRBJ2-7, with D perhaps matching TRBD1 (6 bases). Germline CDR1 reads MDHEN; CDR2 reads SYDVKM. The CDR3 extends over 15 amino acids. Trimming took off 6 bases at V and 2 bases at J, with 17 bases between the two ends. The CDR3 DNA reads TGTGCCAGCAGCCCCCCGGGACACATTACCTACGAGCAGTACTTC. Translated: CASSPPGHITYEQYF. The complete variable domain, with remaining parts taken from reference TRBV28 and TRBJ2-7, reads DVKVTQSSRYLVKRTGEKVFLECVQDMDHENMFWYRQDPGLGLRLIYFSYDVKMKEKGDIPEGYSVSREKKERFSLILESASTNQTSMYLCASSPPGHITYEQYFGPGTRLTVT.

The chain employs TRBV9 and TRBJ2-2; D is possibly TRBD2 (6 bases). V lost 2 bases to trimming and J lost 2 bases, with 10 bases between them. Germline assignment: CDR1 SGDLS and CDR2 YYNGEE. The CDR3 is made up of 15 amino acids. Written as DNA, the CDR3 is TGTGCCAGCAGCGTTGGAGGGGATAACACCGGGGAGCTGTTTTTT. Protein: CASSVGGDNTGELFF.

This chain links TRBV27 with TRBJ1-1; D call uncertain. CDR3 length equals 14 residues. Per the germline V gene, CDR1 is MNHEY and CDR2 is SMNVEV (reference sequence). V was cut by 1 base and J by 1 base, with 7 bases left in between. Here the CDR3 reads CASSLLPRNTEAFF. In nucleotides, the CDR3 is TGTGCCAGCAGTTTATTGCCCAGGAACACTGAAGCTTTCTTT.

The V gene is TRBV27, the J gene TRBJ2-7; 10 bases align to TRBD1. CDR3 size: 18 residues. Germline CDR1 and CDR2: MNHEY and SMNVEV (reference sequence). Unmatched junction bases numbered 17, after V lost 2 bases and J lost 7 bases. The CDR3 bases are TGTGCCAGCAGTTTACGGGGACAGGGGCGGTGGCAGGTCGGGGAGCAGTACTTC. This codes for CASSLRGQGRWQVGEQYF.

This clone was detected once. The chain has TRBV5-6 and TRBJ2-3, with D perhaps TRBD2 (6 bases). V was clipped by 2 bases and J by 2 bases, with 12 bases between them. CDR3 size: 15 residues. Germline-derived CDR1 and CDR2 are SGHDT and YYEEEE. The CDR3 DNA reads as TGTGCCAGCAGCTTAGGTAGCGGTCTCACAGATACGCAGTATTTT. Protein product: CASSLGSGLTDTQYF.

This clone was detected only once. This chain joins TRBV28 and TRBJ1-1; possibly TRBD1 for D (5 bases). The ends were cut back, 2 bases at V and 0 bases at J, with 19 bases in the middle. CDR3 length: 18 residues. From germline, CDR1 is MDHEN and CDR2 SYDVKM. The CDR3, as DNA: TGTGCCAGCAGTTTAAAGATCAGGGAAGGGTTCGTGAACACTGAAGCTTTCTTT. Protein sequence: CASSLKIREGFVNTEAFF.

CDR3 region: CAWTRDRADTQYF. The CDR3, as DNA: TGTGCCTGGACTCGGGACAGGGCAGATACGCAGTATTTT. The chain links TRBV30 to TRBJ2-3; 9 bases are a match to TRBD1. Trimming removed 4 bases from V and 4 bases from J; junction bases left unmatched: 3. The CDR3 extends over 13 amino acids. CDR1 is GTSNPN, CDR2 SVGIG, per germline (reference sequence).

This clone was counted only a few times. V is TRBV27 and J is TRBJ1-5, with TRBD1 as a possible D gene (6 bases). The CDR3 covers 14 residues. Germline V gives CDR1 MNHEY, CDR2 SMNVEV (reference sequence). V was trimmed by 6 bases and J by 3 bases, leaving 12 bases between them. The CDR3 protein is CASSHGQINQPQHF. Here the CDR3 DNA reads TGTGCCAGCAGCCATGGACAGATCAATCAGCCCCAGCATTTT.

V gene TRBV6-5 combines with J gene TRBJ2-2; D is undetermined. From germline, CDR1 is MNHEY and CDR2 SVGAGI. Trimming left V 5 bases short and J 7 bases short, with 8 bases between. The CDR3 spans 12 residues. CDR3 nucleotide sequence: TGTGCCAGCAGTAGAAGTTTCGGGGAGCTGTTTTTT. Protein sequence: CASSRSFGELFF.

This clone has just a few counts. This chain uses TRBV30 with TRBJ2-7; tentatively, D is TRBD2 (7 bases). V was clipped by 7 bases and J by 3 bases, with 16 bases between them. The CDR3 has 13 residues. Germline values: CDR1 GTSNPN, CDR2 SVGIG (reference sequence). CDR3 in amino acids: CAYRGGGHYEQYF. CDR3 DNA sequence: TGTGCCTACCGAGGCGGGGGACACTACGAGCAGTACTTC. Full variable domain (missing parts from reference TRBV30 and TRBJ2-7): SQTIHQWPATLVQPVGSPLSLECTVEGTSNPNLYWYRQAAGRGLQLLFYSVGIGQISSEVPQNLSASRPQDRQFILSSKKLLLSDSGFYLCAYRGGGHYEQYFGPGTRLTVT.

The genes are TRBV28 and TRBJ2-1; 7 nucleotides match TRBD2. Germline loops: CDR1 MDHEN, CDR2 SYDVKM. V lost 7 bases and J lost 9; bases outside the gene matches: 18. The CDR3 consists of 16 residues. CDR3 amino acids: CASIIGGGSNYGEQFF. In DNA form, the CDR3 reads TGTGCCAGCATCATAGGAGGCGGGAGTAACTATGGTGAGCAGTTCTTC.

The rearrangement joins TRBV6-1 to TRBJ1-2; possibly TRBD1 for D (5 bases). Germline-derived CDR1 and CDR2 are MNHNS and SASEGT. This CDR3 is 13 amino acids long. The ends were cut back, 4 bases at V and 4 bases at J, with 10 bases in the middle. The CDR3, as DNA: TGTGCCAGCAGTGCACAGGAATCCTATGGCTACACCTTC. Encoded protein: CASSAQESYGYTF.

This clone was observed a handful of times. This sequence joins TRBV18 and TRBJ2-7; a weak D match, TRBD1 (6 bases). The CDR3 loop spans 14 amino acids. Trimming left V 5 bases short and J 1 base short, with 12 bases between. Germline V gives CDR1 KGHSH, CDR2 LQKENI. The CDR3: CASSSDRKSYEQYF. CDR3 DNA sequence: TGTGCCAGCTCATCTGACAGGAAGTCCTACGAGCAGTACTTC.

The V and J genes are TRBV28 and TRBJ2-7; D gene uncertain. Trimming removed 7 bases from V and 3 bases from J, with 16 bases in between. The germline CDR1 and CDR2 sequences are MDHEN and SYDVKM. This CDR3 is 14 amino acids long. The CDR3: CASITSGRSYEQYF. In DNA, the CDR3 is TGTGCCAGCATTACCTCGGGCAGAAGCTACGAGCAGTACTTC. Using reference TRBV28 and TRBJ2-7 for the parts outside the CDR3, the full variable domain is DVKVTQSSRYLVKRTGEKVFLECVQDMDHENMFWYRQDPGLGLRLIYFSYDVKMKEKGDIPEGYSVSREKKERFSLILESASTNQTSMYLCASITSGRSYEQYFGPGTRLTVT.

The chain couples TRBV9 to TRBJ2-2; 9 nucleotides align to TRBD2. Trimming removed 0 bases from V and 5 bases from J; junction bases left unmatched: 11. The CDR3 is made up of 18 amino acids. Germline values: CDR1 SGDLS, CDR2 YYNGEE. CDR3 amino acids: CASSVEAPAGGRTGELFF. The CDR3 coding sequence is TGTGCCAGCAGCGTAGAGGCTCCAGCGGGAGGTCGGACCGGGGAGCTGTTTTTT.

Worth noting for this clone: Other DNA sequences in the sample encode the same CDR3. The chain recombines TRBV18 with TRBJ2-7, with 7 bases that match TRBD2. The CDR3 length is 14 residues. Per the germline V gene, CDR1 is KGHSH and CDR2 is LQKENI. After removal of 0 bases from V and 1 base from J, the junction contained 0 bases not matched to a gene. CDR3 residues: CASSPPSGSYEQYF. The DNA of the CDR3 is TGTGCCAGCTCACCACCTAGCGGGTCCTACGAGCAGTACTTC.

The genes are TRBV29-1 and TRBJ2-7, with D possibly matching TRBD1 (5 bases). The germline CDR1 and CDR2 sequences are SQVTM and ANQGSEA. This CDR3 spans 12 amino acids. The CDR3 loop is CSARQSSYEQYF. CDR3 DNA sequence: TGCAGTGCAAGACAGAGCTCCTACGAGCAGTACTTC.

The chain joins TRBV10-3 to TRBJ1-1; D call uncertain. Germline V gene data show CDR1 as ENHRY and CDR2 as SYGVKD. Trimming took 3 bases from V and 0 from J, leaving 8 bases between them. CDR3 length equals 14 residues. CDR3 nucleotides: TGTGCCATCAGTGAACTGTCTATGAACACTGAAGCTTTCTTT. Protein sequence: CAISELSMNTEAFF.

The J gene is TRBJ1-2, the V gene TRBV6-1, with D possibly matching TRBD1 (6 bases). V was shortened by 1 base and J by 0 bases, with 9 bases between the two germline ends. This CDR3 has 15 residues. Germline V gives CDR1 MNHNS, CDR2 SASEGT. The CDR3 DNA is TGTGCCAGCAGTGAAGGGGCAGGGGCTAACTATGGCTACACCTTC. Protein: CASSEGAGANYGYTF.

The rearrangement links TRBV27 to TRBJ2-6; 9 nucleotides align to TRBD1. This CDR3 region has 16 residues. The V segment lost 7 bases and the J segment 1 base; nucleotides outside the gene matches: 5. Germline V gene lookup returns CDR1 MNHEY and CDR2 SMNVEV (reference sequence). In DNA, the CDR3 is TGTGCCAGCACCTACAGGGGGCGATCTGGGGCCAACGTCCTGACTTTC. It is translated as CASTYRGRSGANVLTF. The full variable domain, rest sourced from reference TRBV27 and TRBJ2-6, is EAQVTQNPRYLITVTGKKLTVTCSQNMNHEYMSWYRQDPGLGLRQIYYSMNVEVTDKGDVPEGYKVSRKEKRNFPLILESPSPNQTSLYFCASTYRGRSGANVLTFGAGSRLTVL.

V usage is TRBV7-9 and J usage is TRBJ1-2; 9 bases are shared with TRBD1. V lost 4 bases to trimming and J lost 7 bases; unmatched junction nucleotides: 4. CDR3 length: 13 residues. Germline V gene data show CDR1 as SEHNR and CDR2 as FQNEAQ (reference sequence). CDR3 in amino acids: CASSSGTGSGYTF. DNA of the CDR3: TGTGCCAGCAGCTCCGGGACAGGGTCTGGCTACACCTTC.

This rearrangement joins TRBV19 to TRBJ1-4; D not resolved. Trimming removed 6 bases from V and 8 bases from J, with 16 bases in between. Germline V lookup: CDR1 LNHDA, CDR2 SQIVND (reference sequence). There are 14 residues in the CDR3. CDR3 loop: CASRPGLTGEKLFF. CDR3 nucleotide sequence: TGTGCCAGTAGGCCCGGGCTCACGGGCGAAAAACTGTTTTTT.

The chain joins TRBV10-1 to TRBJ1-5; perhaps TRBD1 as D (6 bases). The CDR3 totals 16 residues. Germline V gene data show CDR1 as WNHNN and CDR2 as SYGVQD (reference sequence). Between the trimmed V and J ends, which lost 5 bases and 3 bases, there was a span of 17 bases. The CDR3: CASSPYRAGYNQPQHF. The DNA of the CDR3 is TGCGCCAGCAGTCCATACAGGGCCGGGTACAATCAGCCCCAGCATTTT.